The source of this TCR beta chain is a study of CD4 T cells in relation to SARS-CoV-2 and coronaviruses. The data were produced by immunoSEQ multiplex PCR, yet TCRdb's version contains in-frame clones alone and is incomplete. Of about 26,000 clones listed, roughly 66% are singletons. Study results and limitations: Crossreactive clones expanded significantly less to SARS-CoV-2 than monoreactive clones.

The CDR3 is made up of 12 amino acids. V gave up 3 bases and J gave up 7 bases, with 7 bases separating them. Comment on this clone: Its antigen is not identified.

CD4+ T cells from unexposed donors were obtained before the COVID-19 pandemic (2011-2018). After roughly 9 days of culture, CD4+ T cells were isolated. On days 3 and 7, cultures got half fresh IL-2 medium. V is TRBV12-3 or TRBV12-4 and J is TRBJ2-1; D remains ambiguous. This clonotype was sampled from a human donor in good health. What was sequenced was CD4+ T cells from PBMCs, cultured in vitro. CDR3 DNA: TGTGCCAGCAGTTTTAGTGGGAATGAGCAGTTCTTC. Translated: CASSFSGNEQFF.